This T cell receptor (beta chain) was documented in a study of T cell repertoires in cytomegalovirus infection. TCRdb re-analysed the reads in MiXCR, keeping a single row per CDR3 protein. The profile shows about 76,000 distinct CDR3 sequences, around 3.5% of them singletons. The CDR3 covers 13 residues. CDR1 MDHEN and CDR2 SYDVKM come from the germline V gene. V lost 8 bases and J lost 4; bases outside the gene matches: 5. Study-wide results and caveats: Using cumulative public TCR beta family frequency, the authors identified those who carried CMV together with the relevant HLA.

This clonotype was detected ten times or more. Its antigen remains unidentified. The chain employs TRBV28 and TRBJ2-5, with TRBD1 identical over 9 bases. Sequenced material: PBMCs. This receptor was identified in a human donor in good health (CMV status not recorded). Some clones in this sample may be carry-over from other donors' samples. The CDR3 protein is CASSDRGRETQYF. CDR3 DNA sequence: TGTGCCAGCTCGGACAGGGGAAGAGAGACCCAGTACTTC.